This entry lists 30 T cell receptor beta chains sequenced from one sample in a study of T cells expressing NK-cell markers. TCRdb re-called the 5' RACE reads; one entry per CDR3 protein, DNA not given. The table for this sample gives 500,000 to 700,000 distinct CDR3 sequences. The sample was blood T cells: a sorted CD56 or NKG2C T cell subset, CD4+ or CD8+ T cells, or bulk PBMC T cells (not recorded which). These receptors were obtained from a man aged 18 to 30 in good health.

The V call is TRBV5-6, the J call TRBJ1-5; TCRdb returns TRBD1, unconfirmable since there is no DNA. The CDR3 is made up of 16 amino acids. Germline V CDR1 and CDR2: SGHDT, YYEEEE. The CDR3: CASTFWGQVVNQPQHF.

The V gene is TRBV24-1, the J gene TRBJ2-1; TCRdb reports TRBD1, a call that lacks DNA to check it against. CDR1 and CDR2 from the germline V gene are KGHDR and SFDVKD. CDR3 size: 17 residues. This CDR3 reads CATSDTLDAPGGNEQFF.

The CDR3 region is CASRAETGRSGANVLTF. The chain employs TRBV4-2 and TRBJ2-6; absent DNA, TCRdb's TRBD1 call cannot be checked. CDR3 length equals 17 residues. The germline CDR1 and CDR2 sequences are LGHNA and YNFKEQ.

CDR3 protein: CSARDVGRETQYF. This chain connects TRBV20-1 to TRBJ2-5; TCRdb calls TRBD2, which cannot be checked without DNA. Germline V gene data show CDR1 as DFQATT and CDR2 as SNEGSKA (reference sequence). CDR3 length equals 13 residues.

This chain joins TRBV5-5 and TRBJ1-5; absent DNA, TCRdb's TRBD1 call cannot be checked. The CDR3 has 15 residues. Germline V gives CDR1 SGHKS, CDR2 YYEKEE (reference sequence). CDR3 in amino acids: CASDQSGGPNQPQHF. The complete variable domain, with remaining parts taken from reference TRBV5-5 and TRBJ1-5, reads DAGVTQSPTHLIKTRGQQVTLRCSPISGHKSVSWYQQVLGQGPQFIFQYYEKEERGRGNFPDRFSARQFPNYSSELNVNALLLGDSALYLCASDQSGGPNQPQHFGDGTRLSIL.

This chain joins TRBV20-1 and TRBJ2-3; TCRdb selects TRBD1, and the lack of DNA leaves this call unchecked. In germline, CDR1 is DFQATT, CDR2 SNEGSKA (reference sequence). The length of the CDR3 is 16 residues. The CDR3 loop reads CSASPIVTGGTDTQYF.

The chain is built from TRBV28 and TRBJ1-1. The CDR3 is made up of 14 amino acids. From germline, CDR1 is MDHEN and CDR2 SYDVKM. The CDR3 reads CASSLKSVVTEAFF.

The chain recombines TRBV6-2 or TRBV6-3 with TRBJ2-3; TCRdb picks TRBD2, but there is no DNA to check that call. This CDR3 contains 15 residues. Germline V gives CDR1 MNHEY, CDR2 SVGEGT. CDR3 amino acids: CASSYLAASTDTQYF.

The chain carries TRBV20-1 and TRBJ2-1. The CDR3 totals 14 residues. Germline assignment: CDR1 DFQATT and CDR2 SNEGSKA (reference sequence). This chain's CDR3 is CSAREKSVDNEQFF.

The chain uses TRBV28 and TRBJ2-5. From germline, CDR1 is MDHEN and CDR2 SYDVKM. This CDR3 contains 13 residues. The CDR3 is CASIGRIIETQYF.

This chain connects TRBV20-1 to TRBJ1-5; the D call from TCRdb, TRBD1, cannot be confirmed without DNA. The CDR3 runs to 18 residues. Per the germline V gene, CDR1 is DFQATT and CDR2 is SNEGSKA (reference sequence). The CDR3 spells CSASDETGVSQGNQPQHF.

The chain joins TRBV18 to TRBJ1-1; TCRdb's D call, TRBD1, is unchecked because there is no DNA. The V gene's germline CDR1 is KGHSH and CDR2 LQKENI. The CDR3 extends over 16 amino acids. The CDR3 sequence is CASSPPGRGWGTEAFF.

The J gene is TRBJ2-7, the V gene TRBV21-1; the TCRdb D gene call, TRBD1, has no DNA to confirm it. TRBV21-1 constitutes a pseudogene. This CDR3 region has 16 residues. The CDR3 region is CASSKNSGATTYEQYF.

The CDR3 loop reads CASSNTPGLGSNTQYF. V gene TRBV11-2 combines with J gene TRBJ2-3; checking the TCRdb D call of TRBD2 is not possible without DNA. CDR3 length equals 16 residues. Germline-derived CDR1 and CDR2 are SGHAT and FQNNGV. The whole variable domain, filled in from reference TRBV11-2 and TRBJ2-3, reads EAGVAQSPRYKIIEKRQSVAFWCNPISGHATLYWYQQILGQGPKLLIQFQNNGVVDDSQLPKDRFSAERLKGVDSTLKIQPAKLEDSAVYLCASSNTPGLGSNTQYFGPGTRLTVL.

The chain recombines TRBV12-3 or TRBV12-4 with TRBJ1-5. CDR3 size: 15 residues. CDR3 loop: CASSFARNTNQPQHF.

This chain connects TRBV27 to TRBJ2-5; TCRdb names TRBD2, which stays unverified in the absence of DNA. The CDR3 is made up of 15 amino acids. Germline CDR1 is MNHEY and CDR2 is SMNVEV (reference sequence). CDR3 sequence: CASSLQGDGRETQYF.

This chain uses TRBV5-1 with TRBJ1-1; lacking DNA, the TRBD1 call made by TCRdb goes unchecked. The germline gives CDR1 SGHRS, CDR2 YFSETQ. The CDR3 covers 15 residues. The chain's CDR3 is CASRRQPHPNTEAFF.

V and J are TRBV5-1 and TRBJ2-1; TCRdb picks TRBD2, but there is no DNA to check that call. The CDR3 is 18 amino acids. Germline V gene lookup returns CDR1 SGHRS and CDR2 YFSETQ. CDR3 in amino acids: CASSLSRQAGGLYNEQFF.

The chain carries TRBV29-1 and TRBJ2-3. Germline CDR1 reads SQVTM; CDR2 reads ANQGSEA. This CDR3 is built from 14 residues. CDR3 in amino acids: CSVEDPGPTDTQYF.

The chain has TRBV5-1 and TRBJ2-3; TCRdb lists TRBD1, though no DNA is available to test this call. The germline V gene has CDR1 SGHRS and CDR2 YFSETQ. This CDR3 region has 16 residues. CDR3 sequence: CASTLRIGSSTDTQYF.

Here the CDR3 reads CASSGGELQGNYGYTF. This rearrangement joins TRBV5-1 to TRBJ1-2; with no DNA, the TCRdb D assignment of TRBD1 cannot be verified. The germline V gene encodes CDR1 SGHRS and CDR2 YFSETQ. The CDR3 is 16 amino acids.

The gene calls are TRBV5-1 and TRBJ2-1; TCRdb picks TRBD2, but there is no DNA to check that call. From germline, CDR1 is SGHRS and CDR2 YFSETQ. CDR3 length equals 21 residues. The CDR3 loop is CASSLRTGTSGRAESYNEQFF.

The chain combines TRBV4-2 with TRBJ1-5. Germline CDR1 is LGHNA and CDR2 is YNFKEQ. The CDR3 totals 16 residues. CDR3 sequence: CASSQEAGYGKGPQHF.

The chain employs TRBV5-6 and TRBJ2-1. CDR1 SGHDT and CDR2 YYEEEE come from the germline V gene. This CDR3 is 14 amino acids long. CDR3 region: CASSWGRVYNEQFF.

The chain couples TRBV14 to TRBJ2-6; checking the TCRdb D call of TRBD2 is not possible without DNA. The CDR3 covers 16 residues. Germline CDR1 reads SGHDN; CDR2 reads FVKESK. CDR3 amino acids: CASSQDSGYWANVLTF.

The chain is built from TRBV4-1 and TRBJ2-3; the TCRdb D gene call, TRBD1, has no DNA to confirm it. CDR1 is MGHRA and CDR2 is YSYEKL in the germline V gene. This CDR3 has 18 amino acids. This CDR3 reads CASSQVGTGSPSTDTQYF.

The rearrangement uses TRBV7-9 and TRBJ2-5; TCRdb reports TRBD1, a call that lacks DNA to check it against. Looked up from germline, CDR1 is SEHNR and CDR2 is FQNEAQ (reference sequence). The CDR3 is 13 residues long. The CDR3 is CASSRGTGETQYF. Using reference TRBV7-9 and TRBJ2-5 for the parts outside the CDR3, the full variable domain is DTGVSQNPRHKITKRGQNVTFRCDPISEHNRLYWYRQTLGQGPEFLTYFQNEAQLEKSRLLSDRFSAERPKGSFSTLEIQRTEQGDSAMYLCASSRGTGETQYFGPGTRLLVL.

The chain uses TRBV11-2 and TRBJ2-3; TCRdb calls TRBD1, which cannot be checked without DNA. Per the germline V gene, CDR1 is SGHAT and CDR2 is FQNNGV. CDR3 size: 17 residues. CDR3: CASSLDIRTGKTDTQYF.

The CDR3 here is CASSLETGVVFATNEKLFF. The rearrangement links TRBV12-3 or TRBV12-4 to TRBJ1-4; with no DNA, the TCRdb D assignment of TRBD1 cannot be verified. The CDR3 is made up of 19 amino acids.

J is TRBJ2-1 and V is TRBV29-1. The CDR3 is 15 residues long. The germline CDR1 and CDR2 sequences are SQVTM and ANQGSEA. CDR3 loop: CSVENLGASYNEQFF.